The present T cell receptor beta chain was sequenced within a study of control samples from healthy donors and cancer patients. Sequencing was performed with immunoSEQ multiplex PCR; in TCRdb, only in-frame clones are kept and a portion is missing. Among under 200,000 clones listed, approximately 94% were seen once. The CDR3 has 14 amino acids. Germline CDR1 is KGHSH and CDR2 is LQKENI. Trimming removed 0 bases at V and 2 bases at J, with 8 bases between. The material sequenced was PBMCs. The receptor was derived from a man in his 60s with colorectal cancer. This rearrangement joins TRBV18 to TRBJ2-7; tentatively, D is TRBD1 (5 bases). This CDR3 is CASSPPGRPYEQYF. The CDR3 bases are TGTGCCAGCTCACCACCGGGGCGCCCCTACGAGCAGTACTTC.